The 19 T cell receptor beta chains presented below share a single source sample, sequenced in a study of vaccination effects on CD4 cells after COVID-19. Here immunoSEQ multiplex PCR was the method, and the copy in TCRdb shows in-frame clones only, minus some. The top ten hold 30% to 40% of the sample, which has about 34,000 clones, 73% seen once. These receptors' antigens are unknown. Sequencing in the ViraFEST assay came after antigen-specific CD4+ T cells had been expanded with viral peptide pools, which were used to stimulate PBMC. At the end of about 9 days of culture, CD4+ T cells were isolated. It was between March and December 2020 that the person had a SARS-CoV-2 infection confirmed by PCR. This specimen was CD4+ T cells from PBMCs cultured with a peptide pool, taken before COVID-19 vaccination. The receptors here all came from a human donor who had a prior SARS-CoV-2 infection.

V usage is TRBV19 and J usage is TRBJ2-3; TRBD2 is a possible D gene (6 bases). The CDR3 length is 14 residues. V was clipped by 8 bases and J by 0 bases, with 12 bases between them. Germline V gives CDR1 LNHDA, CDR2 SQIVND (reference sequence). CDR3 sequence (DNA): TGTGCCAGTGAAGGTGGACTAAGCACAGATACGCAGTATTTT. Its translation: CASEGGLSTDTQYF.

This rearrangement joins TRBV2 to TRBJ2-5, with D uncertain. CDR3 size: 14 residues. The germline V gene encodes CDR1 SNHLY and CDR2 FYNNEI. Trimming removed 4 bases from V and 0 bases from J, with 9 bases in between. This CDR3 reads CASSGNRDQETQYF. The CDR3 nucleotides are TGTGCCAGCAGTGGAAACCGGGACCAAGAGACCCAGTACTTC. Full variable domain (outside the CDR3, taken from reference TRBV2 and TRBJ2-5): EPEVTQTPSHQVTQMGQEVILRCVPISNHLYFYWYRQILGQKVEFLVSFYNNEISEKSEIFDDQFSVERPDGSNFTLKIRSTKLEDSAMYFCASSGNRDQETQYFGPGTRLLVL.

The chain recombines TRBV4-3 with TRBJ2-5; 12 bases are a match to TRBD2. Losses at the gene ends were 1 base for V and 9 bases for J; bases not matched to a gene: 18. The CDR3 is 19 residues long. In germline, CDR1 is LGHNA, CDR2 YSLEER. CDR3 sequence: CASSQGPSTSGGPWEAQYF. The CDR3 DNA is TGCGCCAGCAGCCAAGGCCCCTCGACTAGCGGGGGACCCTGGGAGGCCCAGTACTTC.

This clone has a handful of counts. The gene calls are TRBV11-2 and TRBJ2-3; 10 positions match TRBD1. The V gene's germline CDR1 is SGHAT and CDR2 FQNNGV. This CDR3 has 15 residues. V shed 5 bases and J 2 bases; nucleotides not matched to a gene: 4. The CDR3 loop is CASSPGQGTTDTQYF. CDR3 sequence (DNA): TGTGCCAGCAGCCCGGGACAGGGGACCACAGATACGCAGTATTTT.

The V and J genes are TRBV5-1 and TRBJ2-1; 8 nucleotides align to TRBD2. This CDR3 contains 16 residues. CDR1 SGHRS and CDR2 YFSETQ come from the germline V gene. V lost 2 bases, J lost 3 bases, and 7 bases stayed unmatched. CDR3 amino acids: CASSLTGGPYYNEQFF. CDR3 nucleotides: TGCGCCAGCAGCTTAACGGGGGGGCCCTACTACAATGAGCAGTTCTTC.

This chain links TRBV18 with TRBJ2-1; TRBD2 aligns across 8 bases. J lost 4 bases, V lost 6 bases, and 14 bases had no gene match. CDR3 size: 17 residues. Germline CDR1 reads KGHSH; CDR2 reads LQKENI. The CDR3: CASSPREAFLLYNEQFF. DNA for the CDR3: TGTGCCAGCTCTCCGCGGGAGGCTTTTCTGTTATACAATGAGCAGTTCTTC.

The CDR3: CASSLGTSGRSSSYNEQFF. Here the CDR3 DNA reads TGTGCCAGCAGCTTAGGTACTAGCGGGAGGTCTAGCTCCTACAATGAGCAGTTCTTC. The rearrangement joins TRBV7-9 to TRBJ2-1; TRBD2 aligns across 12 bases. This CDR3 contains 19 residues. The germline V gene has CDR1 SEHNR and CDR2 FQNEAQ (reference sequence). The V segment lost 1 base and the J segment 0 bases; nucleotides outside the gene matches: 7.

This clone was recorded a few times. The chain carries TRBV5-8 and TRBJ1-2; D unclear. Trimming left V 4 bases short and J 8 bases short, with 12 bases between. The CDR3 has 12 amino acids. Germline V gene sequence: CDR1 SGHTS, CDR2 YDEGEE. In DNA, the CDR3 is TGTGCCAGCAGCCCCTCCTCCCGGGGCTACACCTTC. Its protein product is CASSPSSRGYTF.

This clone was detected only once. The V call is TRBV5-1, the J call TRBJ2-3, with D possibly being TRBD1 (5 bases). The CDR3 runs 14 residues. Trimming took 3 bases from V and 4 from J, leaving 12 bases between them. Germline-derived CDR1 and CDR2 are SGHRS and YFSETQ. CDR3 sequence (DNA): TGCGCCAGCAGCTCAGCGACAGTTCCAGATACGCAGTATTTT. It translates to CASSSATVPDTQYF.

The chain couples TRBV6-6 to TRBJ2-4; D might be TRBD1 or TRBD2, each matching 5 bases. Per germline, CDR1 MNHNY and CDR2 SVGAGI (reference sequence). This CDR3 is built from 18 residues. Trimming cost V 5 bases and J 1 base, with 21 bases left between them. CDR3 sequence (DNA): TGTGCCAGCAGTCGGCGACTCGGAGGCGAGGGGGCCAAAAACATTCAGTACTTC. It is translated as CASSRRLGGEGAKNIQYF.

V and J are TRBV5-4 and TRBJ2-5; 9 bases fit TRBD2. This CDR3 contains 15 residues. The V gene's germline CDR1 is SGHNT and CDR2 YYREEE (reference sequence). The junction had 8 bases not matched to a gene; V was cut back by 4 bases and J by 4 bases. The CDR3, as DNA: TGTGCCAGCAGCGACCGCGCGCGGGGGGGAGAGACCCAGTACTTC. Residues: CASSDRARGGETQYF.

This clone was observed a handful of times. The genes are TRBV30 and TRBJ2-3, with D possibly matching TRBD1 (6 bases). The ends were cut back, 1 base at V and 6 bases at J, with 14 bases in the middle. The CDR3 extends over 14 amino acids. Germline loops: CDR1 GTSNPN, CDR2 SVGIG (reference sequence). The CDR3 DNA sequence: TGTGCCTGGAGTGGTAGGGGGACGGGTGATACGCAGTATTTT. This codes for CAWSGRGTGDTQYF.

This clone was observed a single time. The CDR3 is CASSITGAGNEKLFF. The CDR3 DNA reads as TGTGCCAGCAGCATTACAGGAGCCGGTAATGAAAAACTGTTTTTT. The gene calls are TRBV7-9 and TRBJ1-4; possible D gene TRBD1, 5 bases. Germline assignment: CDR1 SEHNR and CDR2 FQNEAQ (reference sequence). V lost 5 bases and J lost 4, with 14 bases in between. The CDR3 contains 15 residues.

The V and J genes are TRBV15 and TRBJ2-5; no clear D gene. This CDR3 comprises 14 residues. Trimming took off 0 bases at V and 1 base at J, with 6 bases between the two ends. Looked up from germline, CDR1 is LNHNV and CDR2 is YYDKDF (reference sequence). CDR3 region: CATSRDVAQETQYF. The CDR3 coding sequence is TGTGCCACCAGCAGAGATGTGGCCCAAGAGACCCAGTACTTC. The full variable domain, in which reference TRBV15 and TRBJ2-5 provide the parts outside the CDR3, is DAMVIQNPRYQVTQFGKPVTLSCSQTLNHNVMYWYQQKSSQAPKLLFHYYDKDFNNEADTPDNFQSRRPNTSFCFLDIRSPGLGDTAMYLCATSRDVAQETQYFGPGTRLLVL.

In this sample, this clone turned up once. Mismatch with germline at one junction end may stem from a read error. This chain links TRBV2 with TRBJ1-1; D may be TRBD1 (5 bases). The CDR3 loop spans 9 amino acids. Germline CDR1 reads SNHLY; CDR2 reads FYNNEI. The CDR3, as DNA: TGTGCCAGCGGACACAAAAGGGACTTT. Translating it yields CASGHKRDF.

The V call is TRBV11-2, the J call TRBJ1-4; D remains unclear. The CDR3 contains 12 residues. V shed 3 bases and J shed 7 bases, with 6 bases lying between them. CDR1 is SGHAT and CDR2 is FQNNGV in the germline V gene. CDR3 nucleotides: TGTGCCAGCAGCTTTGAGGGTGAAAAACTGTTTTTT. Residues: CASSFEGEKLFF.

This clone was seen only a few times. In nucleotides, the CDR3 is TGTGCCAGCAGCGTCGCCGGGACAGGCTTCAATGAGCAGTTCTTC. Translating gives CASSVAGTGFNEQFF. This rearrangement joins TRBV9 to TRBJ2-1, with 8 nucleotides matching TRBD1. Germline CDR1 SGDLS, CDR2 YYNGEE. The CDR3 runs 15 residues. The junction had 7 bases not matched to a gene; V was cut back by 2 bases and J by 6 bases. Full variable domain (remainder filled in from reference TRBV9 and TRBJ2-1): DSGVTQTPKHLITATGQRVTLRCSPRSGDLSVYWYQQSLDQGLQFLIQYYNGEERAKGNILERFSAQQFPDLHSELNLSSLELGDSALYFCASSVAGTGFNEQFFGPGTRLTVL.

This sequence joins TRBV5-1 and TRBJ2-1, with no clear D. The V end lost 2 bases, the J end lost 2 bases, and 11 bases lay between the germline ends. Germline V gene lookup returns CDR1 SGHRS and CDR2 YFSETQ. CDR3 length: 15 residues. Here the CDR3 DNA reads TGCGCCAGCAGCTTTATCTCAGCGCCCTACAATGAGCAGTTCTTC. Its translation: CASSFISAPYNEQFF. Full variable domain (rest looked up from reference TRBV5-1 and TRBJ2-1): KAGVTQTPRYLIKTRGQQVTLSCSPISGHRSVSWYQQTPGQGLQFLFEYFSETQRNKGNFPGRFSGRQFSNSRSEMNVSTLELGDSALYLCASSFISAPYNEQFFGPGTRLTVL.

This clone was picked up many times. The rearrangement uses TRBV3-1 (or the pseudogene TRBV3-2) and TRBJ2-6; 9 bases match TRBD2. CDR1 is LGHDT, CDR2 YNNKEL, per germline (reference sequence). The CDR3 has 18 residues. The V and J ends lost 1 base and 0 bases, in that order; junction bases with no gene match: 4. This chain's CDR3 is CASSQVAGAPSGANVLTF. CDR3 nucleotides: TGTGCCAGCAGCCAAGTAGCGGGGGCCCCCTCTGGGGCCAACGTCCTGACTTTC.